The 10 T cell receptor beta chains listed next were all sequenced from one sample in a study of T cell responses to AZD1222 COVID-19 vaccine. Clones were sequenced by immunoSEQ multiplex PCR, and TCRdb holds only the in-frame ones, with some missing. The data contain fewer than 150,000 clones, 80% to 90% of them seen just once; the ten biggest clones take up about 9.5%. The material was peripheral blood, obtained 28 days after the second AZD1222 dose. All receptors come from an adult who received the AZD1222 COVID-19 vaccine.

The gene calls are TRBV6-1 and TRBJ2-7, with D possibly TRBD2 on 6 matching bases. CDR1 and CDR2 from the germline V gene are MNHNS and SASEGT. This CDR3 is 14 amino acids long. Between the trimmed V and J ends, which lost 2 bases and 2 bases, there was a span of 10 bases. The CDR3 loop is CASSELGGPYEQYF. CDR3 coding DNA: TGTGCCAGCAGTGAATTGGGGGGTCCCTACGAGCAGTACTTC.

The chain recombines TRBV18 with TRBJ2-7, with unresolved D. The CDR3 is made up of 13 amino acids. V dropped 6 bases and J dropped 1 base, with 10 bases sitting between them. Looked up from germline, CDR1 is KGHSH and CDR2 is LQKENI. Here the CDR3 reads CASSETESYEQYF. The CDR3 nucleotides are TGTGCCAGCTCGGAGACTGAGTCCTACGAGCAGTACTTC.

J is TRBJ2-1 and V is TRBV29-1, with D perhaps TRBD1 (6 bases). CDR3 length: 13 amino acids. Trimming took 4 bases from V and 4 from J, leaving 11 bases between them. From germline, CDR1 is SQVTM and CDR2 ANQGSEA. The CDR3 sequence: CSVGQDTYNEQFF. The CDR3 DNA follows: TGCAGCGTTGGACAGGACACTTACAATGAGCAGTTCTTC.

The chain is built from TRBV7-9 and TRBJ1-2; D is ambiguous. This CDR3 comprises 11 residues. Germline V CDR1 and CDR2: SEHNR, FQNEAQ (reference sequence). Trimming stripped 5 bases from V and 5 bases from J, with 6 bases between. CDR3 in amino acids: CASSGEYGYTF. The CDR3 nucleotides are TGTGCCAGCAGCGGGGAGTATGGCTACACCTTC.

The chain joins TRBV29-1 to TRBJ1-2, with TRBD1 identical over 9 bases. CDR1 and CDR2 (germline): SQVTM, ANQGSEA. V lost 6 bases to trimming and J lost 2 bases; unmatched junction nucleotides: 10. The CDR3 totals 15 residues. CDR3 in amino acids: CSVDTGTGWNYGYTF. The DNA for the CDR3 is TGCAGCGTGGATACCGGGACAGGGTGGAACTATGGCTACACCTTC.

V and J are TRBV2 and TRBJ1-1; D may be TRBD1 (6 bases). The CDR3 runs to 13 residues. Trimming removed 5 bases at V and 6 bases at J, with 13 bases between. Germline CDR1 reads SNHLY; CDR2 reads FYNNEI. The CDR3 DNA follows: TGTGCCAGCAGTTTACAGGGAAGACCTGAAGCTTTCTTT. As protein: CASSLQGRPEAFF.

The J gene is TRBJ1-2, the V gene TRBV25-1; D is unclear. Germline CDR1 reads MGHDK; CDR2 reads SYGVNS. Trimming shortened V by 4 bases and J by 4 bases, and 13 bases separated the two germline ends. CDR3 size: 14 residues. The CDR3 nucleotides read TGTGCCAGCAGTGGTAGTGGAAGCTTCTATGGCTACACCTTC. Its translation: CASSGSGSFYGYTF.

This clone appeared a single time. This sequence joins TRBV5-5 and TRBJ2-7; possible D gene TRBD2, 5 bases. Germline V gene sequence: CDR1 SGHKS, CDR2 YYEKEE (reference sequence). The CDR3 is 14 amino acids. V shed 3 bases and J shed 0 bases, with 10 bases lying between them. The CDR3 region has the DNA TGTGCCAGCAGCTCTACTAGTCCCTCCTACGAGCAGTACTTC. Translation: CASSSTSPSYEQYF.

J is TRBJ2-3 and V is TRBV10-3; D possibly uses TRBD1 or TRBD2 (5 bases each). Germline V lookup: CDR1 ENHRY, CDR2 SYGVKD. V was trimmed by 4 bases and J by 0 bases, leaving 14 bases between them. This CDR3 is 16 amino acids long. The CDR3 spells CAISGRDAFSTDTQYF. CDR3 nucleotide sequence: TGTGCCATCAGTGGCCGGGACGCATTTAGCACAGATACGCAGTATTTT.

This chain links TRBV27 with TRBJ1-2; D is ambiguous. CDR3 length equals 15 residues. The germline gives CDR1 MNHEY, CDR2 SMNVEV (reference sequence). The V end was cut by 0 bases, the J end by 1 base, with 9 bases between. The CDR3 loop reads CASSLSGALNYGYTF. DNA of the CDR3: TGTGCCAGCAGTTTATCCGGAGCCCTTAACTATGGCTACACCTTC.